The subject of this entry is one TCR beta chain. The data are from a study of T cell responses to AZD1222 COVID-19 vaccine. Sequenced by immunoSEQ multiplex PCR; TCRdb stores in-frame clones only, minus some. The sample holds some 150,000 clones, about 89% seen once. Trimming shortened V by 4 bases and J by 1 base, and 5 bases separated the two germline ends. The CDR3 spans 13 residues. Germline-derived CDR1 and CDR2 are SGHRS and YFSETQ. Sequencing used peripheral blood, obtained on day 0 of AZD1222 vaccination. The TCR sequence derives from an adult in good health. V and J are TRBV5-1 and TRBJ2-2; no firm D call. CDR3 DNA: TGCGCCAGCAGCCTGAGGAACACCGGGGAGCTGTTTTTT. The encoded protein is CASSLRNTGELFF.